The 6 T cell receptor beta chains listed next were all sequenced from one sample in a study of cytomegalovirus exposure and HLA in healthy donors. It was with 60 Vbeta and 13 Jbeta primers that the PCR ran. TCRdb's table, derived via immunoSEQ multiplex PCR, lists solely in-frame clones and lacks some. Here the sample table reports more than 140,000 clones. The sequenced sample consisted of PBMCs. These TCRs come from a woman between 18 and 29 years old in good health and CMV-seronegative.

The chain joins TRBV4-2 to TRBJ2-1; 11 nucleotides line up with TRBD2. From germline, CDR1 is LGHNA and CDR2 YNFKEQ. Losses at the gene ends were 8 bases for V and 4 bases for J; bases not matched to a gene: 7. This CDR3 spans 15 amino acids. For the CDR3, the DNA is TGTGCCAGCTCCTCGGGACTAGCGGCTTACAATGAGCAGTTCTTC. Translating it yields CASSSGLAAYNEQFF.

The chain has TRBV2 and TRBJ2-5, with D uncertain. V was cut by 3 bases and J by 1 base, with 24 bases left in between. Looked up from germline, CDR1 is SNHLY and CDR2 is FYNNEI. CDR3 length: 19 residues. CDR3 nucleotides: TGTGCCAGCAGTGATCCGCCCCGAAGGCGGCCCTTGGTCCAAGAGACCCAGTACTTC. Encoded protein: CASSDPPRRRPLVQETQYF.

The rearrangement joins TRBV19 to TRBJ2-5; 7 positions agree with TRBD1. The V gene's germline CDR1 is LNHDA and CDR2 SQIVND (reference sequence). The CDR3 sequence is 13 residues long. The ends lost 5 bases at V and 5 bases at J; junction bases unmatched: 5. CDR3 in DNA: TGTGCCAGTAGTTCAGACAGGGAGGAGACCCAGTACTTC. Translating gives CASSSDREETQYF.

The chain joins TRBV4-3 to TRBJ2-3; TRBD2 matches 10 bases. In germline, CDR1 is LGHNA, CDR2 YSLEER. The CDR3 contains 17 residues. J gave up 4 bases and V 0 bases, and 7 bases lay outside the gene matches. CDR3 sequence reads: CASSQDSSGRESDTQYF. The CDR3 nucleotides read TGCGCCAGCAGCCAAGATTCCAGCGGGAGGGAATCAGATACGCAGTATTTT.

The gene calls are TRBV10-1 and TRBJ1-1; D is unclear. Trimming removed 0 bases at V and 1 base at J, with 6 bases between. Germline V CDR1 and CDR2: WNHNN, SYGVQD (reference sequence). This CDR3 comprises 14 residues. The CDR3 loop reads CASSESRENTEAFF. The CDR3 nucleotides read TGCGCCAGCAGTGAGTCGAGGGAGAACACTGAAGCTTTCTTT.

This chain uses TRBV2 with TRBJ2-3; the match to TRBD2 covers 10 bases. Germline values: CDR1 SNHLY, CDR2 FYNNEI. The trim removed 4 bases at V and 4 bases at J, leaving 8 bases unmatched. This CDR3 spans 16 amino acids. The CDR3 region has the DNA TGTGCCAGCAGTGGGTTGTCTAGCGGGAGCGCAGATACGCAGTATTTT. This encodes CASSGLSSGSADTQYF.